This T cell receptor beta chain was sequenced in a study of blood T cell repertoires in COVID-19 (TCRdb year 2020). Concerning the study at large: Collaborator samples came from the United States, Italy and Spain and covered acute and convalescent phases of COVID-19. Nearly every sample came with metadata listing a de-identified subject ID, COVID-19 status, age in years and sex. Deeply sampled blood TCRbeta repertoires from subjects exposed to, actively infected with, or recovered from COVID-19 were included in the dataset. The material from the prospective study consisted of cDNA or gDNA derived from T cells, B-cell-depleted T cells, or PBMCs. Samples were obtained from the ongoing ImmuneRACE study (first 160 participants) and from some 1,300 subjects provided by 6 global collaborators. The repertoires were made available in a free public database intended to serve as a resource for research on the immune response to SARS-CoV-2. Where available, HLA class I and class II types were taken from metadata supplied by the sample provider and were not determined by assay-based typing. Broad study findings and their caveats: The quantity of clinical and demographic metadata differed by source and by participant and was supplied without curation.

Enrolling through a virtual design, the prospective study's participants ranged in age from roughly 18 to 90 years and lived across around 25 United States geographic areas. In the prospective study, cohorts were assigned on the basis of participant-reported clinical history obtained from a screening survey and a study questionnaire. Recovered participants in ImmuneRACE Cohort 3 were defined by two consecutive negative NP/OP PCR tests, clearance by a healthcare professional, or resolution of symptoms. In the prospective study, whole blood, serum and a nasopharyngeal or oropharyngeal swab were collected from each participant by mobile phlebotomists. Prospective study participants could optionally give additional blood draws and questionnaires over an approximately 2-month period. Blood samples from the prospective study were shipped frozen or at room temperature prior to DNA extraction. Taken from cysteine to phenylalanine, the CDR3 has 15 residues. The read is trimmed to its CDR3 DNA, 45 bases read in frame from base 1. CDR1 is given as LNHDA and CDR2 as SQIVND, both from the germline V gene (reference sequence). V lost 4 bases and J lost 6 bases; the stretch between them is 18 bases long.

Comment on this clone: No antigen is known for it. Base qualities are not recorded, but no much larger clone differs from it by a single base.

TCRbeta CDR3 regions were amplified from genomic DNA using the immunoSEQ Assay, a bias-controlled multiplex PCR. On the authors' methods: The number of nucleated cells in each sample was estimated from the amplification of reference gene primers within the assay. To quantify the absolute abundance of each unique TCRbeta CDR3 rearrangement, sequence reads were collapsed and filtered. For each sample, productive Simpson clonality was calculated as the square root of Simpson's diversity index across productive rearrangements. TCRdb's version of the immuneACCESS table is confined to in-frame rearrangements and falls short of the full clone set. An unresolved V gene accounts for under half of the shortfall where checked; the remainder is of unknown origin. The V and J calls and clone size are taken from that table; D and trimming were inferred from the DNA. The sample includes around 500,000 clones, with approximately 91% observed a single time. The ten largest clones take up approximately 8% of the sample.

The chain couples TRBV19 to TRBJ1-2; tentative D gene TRBD1, with 5 bases matching. The source material was PBMCs or T cells enriched from blood (not recorded which). The sequence was obtained from an older woman who had recovered from COVID-19. The DNA reads as follows: TGTGCCAGTAGTACCGATTTTCAGGGAAGGGATGGCTACACCTTC. Protein translation: CASSTDFQGRDGYTF.